These 5 T cell receptor beta chains originate from one sample sequenced in a study of OX40 agonist ivuxolimab in advanced cancers. The repertoire was sequenced with immunoSEQ multiplex PCR; TCRdb's copy has only in-frame clones and lacks some. The table has around 70,000 clones, almost 85% seen once. The sequencing used CD4+ or CD8+ T cells sorted from blood, collected in a trial of the OX40 agonist ivuxolimab. All receptors come from an adult with an advanced solid tumor such as melanoma, head and neck, liver or kidney cancer.

As regards this clone: Mismatch with germline at one junction end may stem from a read error. The chain has TRBV28 and TRBJ1-4; D perhaps matches TRBD1 (6 bases). The CDR3 is made up of 14 amino acids. Germline loops: CDR1 MDHEN, CDR2 SYDVKM. The CDR3 DNA follows: TGTGCCAGCACCTTAGGGGGGACTAGTGAAAAACTGTTTTTT. Its translation: CASTLGGTSEKLFF.

This clone was seen once. V usage is TRBV6-1 and J usage is TRBJ2-7; D not certain. This CDR3 has 13 amino acids. From germline, CDR1 is MNHNS and CDR2 SASEGT. The ends were cut back, 7 bases at V and 0 bases at J, with 10 bases in the middle. The CDR3 is CASKTRSSYEQYF. CDR3 in DNA: TGTGCCAGCAAAACCAGGAGCTCCTACGAGCAGTACTTC.

The chain carries TRBV27 and TRBJ1-2, with TRBD1 as a possible D gene (6 bases). Trimming removed 5 bases at V and 9 bases at J, with 19 bases between. Germline CDR1 is MNHEY and CDR2 is SMNVEV (reference sequence). CDR3 length equals 14 residues. In nucleotides, the CDR3 is TGTGCCAGCAGTGGACCCGGGACAAGAGGTAGCTACACCTTC. The encoded protein is CASSGPGTRGSYTF.

V usage is TRBV5-1 and J usage is TRBJ1-1; 7 positions agree with TRBD1. The germline V gene has CDR1 SGHRS and CDR2 YFSETQ. Trimming at V came to 2 bases and at J to 4 bases, leaving 5 bases not matched to a gene. The CDR3 loop spans 14 amino acids. The CDR3 reads CASSFTGEGTEAFF. The CDR3 nucleotides read TGCGCCAGCAGCTTTACAGGGGAAGGCACTGAAGCTTTCTTT.

This chain connects TRBV5-4 to TRBJ2-7, with 9 bases identical to TRBD2. This CDR3 has 14 residues. The germline V gene encodes CDR1 SGHNT and CDR2 YYREEE (reference sequence). The junction had 7 bases not matched to a gene; V was cut back by 3 bases and J by 6 bases. The CDR3 nucleotides read TGTGCCAGCAGCTCCGGGACTAGCTTACCCGAGCAGTACTTC. Its protein product is CASSSGTSLPEQYF. Full variable domain (outside the CDR3, taken from reference TRBV5-4 and TRBJ2-7): ETGVTQSPTHLIKTRGQQVTLRCSSQSGHNTVSWYQQALGQGPQFIFQYYREEENGRGNFPPRFSGLQFPNYSSELNVNALELDDSALYLCASSSGTSLPEQYFGPGTRLTVT.